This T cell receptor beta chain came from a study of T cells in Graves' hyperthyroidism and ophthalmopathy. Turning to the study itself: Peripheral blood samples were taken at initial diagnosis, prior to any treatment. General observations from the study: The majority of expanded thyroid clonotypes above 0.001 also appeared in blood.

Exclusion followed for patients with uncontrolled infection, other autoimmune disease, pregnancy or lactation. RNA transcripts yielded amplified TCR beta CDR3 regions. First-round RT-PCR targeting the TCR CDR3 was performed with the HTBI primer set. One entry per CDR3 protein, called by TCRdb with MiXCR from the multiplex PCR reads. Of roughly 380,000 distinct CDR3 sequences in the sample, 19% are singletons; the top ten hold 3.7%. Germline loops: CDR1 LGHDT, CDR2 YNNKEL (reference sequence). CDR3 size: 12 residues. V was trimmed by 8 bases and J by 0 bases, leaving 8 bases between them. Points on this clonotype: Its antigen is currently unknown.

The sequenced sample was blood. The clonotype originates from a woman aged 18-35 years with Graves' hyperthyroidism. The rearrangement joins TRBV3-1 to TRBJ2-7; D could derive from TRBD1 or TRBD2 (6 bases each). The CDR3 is CASGGLSYEQYF. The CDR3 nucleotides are TGTGCCAGCGGGGGGCTCTCCTACGAGCAGTACTTC.